This T cell receptor (beta chain) was found in a study of beta chain features in type 1 diabetes. General observations from the study: Shorter TCRB CDR3s, moderately but significantly so, marked every one of the four CD4+ subsets in Type 1 diabetes patients.

Germline V gene data show CDR1 as SGHDN and CDR2 as FVKESK. The CDR3 spans 16 residues. Trimming left V 1 base short and J 7 bases short, with 19 bases between. Reverse transcription of all isolated RNA meant that expressed TCRB transcripts were sequenced. Only in-frame clones appear in the TCRdb table, and some are missing; sequencing was by immunoSEQ multiplex PCR. The repertoire includes about 270,000 clones, around an eighth of them detected once, and about 0.017% sits in the top ten. With regard to this clone: The antigen is not known.

The source is a man under 40 with type 1 diabetes. The sequencing sample was made of naive CD4+ T cells from blood. The chain carries TRBV14 and TRBJ2-5; the D is unclear. For the CDR3, the DNA is TGTGCCAGCAGCCAAGCGACTCCCGGTCTACCTCCGACCCAGTACTTC. Encoded protein: CASSQATPGLPPTQYF. The full variable domain, in which reference TRBV14 and TRBJ2-5 provide the parts outside the CDR3, is EAGVTQFPSHSVIEKGQTVTLRCDPISGHDNLYWYRRVMGKEIKFLLHFVKESKQDESGMPNNRFLAERTGGTYSTLKVQPAELEDSGVYFCASSQATPGLPPTQYFGPGTRLLVL.